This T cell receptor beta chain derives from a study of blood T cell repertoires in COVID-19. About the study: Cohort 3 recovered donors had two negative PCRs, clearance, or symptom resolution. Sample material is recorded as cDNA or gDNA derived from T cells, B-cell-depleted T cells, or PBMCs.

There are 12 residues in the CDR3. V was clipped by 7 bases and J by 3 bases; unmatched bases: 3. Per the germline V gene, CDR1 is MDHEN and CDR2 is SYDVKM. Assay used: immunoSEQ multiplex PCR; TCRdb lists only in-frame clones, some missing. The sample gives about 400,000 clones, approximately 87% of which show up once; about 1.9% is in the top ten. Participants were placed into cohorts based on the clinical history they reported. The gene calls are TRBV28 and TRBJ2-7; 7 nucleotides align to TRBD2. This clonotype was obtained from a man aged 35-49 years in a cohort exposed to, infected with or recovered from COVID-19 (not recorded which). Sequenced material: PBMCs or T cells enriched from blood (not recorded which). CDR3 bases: TGTGCCAGCACAGGGAGGGGCTACGAGCAGTACTTC. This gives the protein CASTGRGYEQYF. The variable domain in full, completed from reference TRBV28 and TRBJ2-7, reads DVKVTQSSRYLVKRTGEKVFLECVQDMDHENMFWYRQDPGLGLRLIYFSYDVKMKEKGDIPEGYSVSREKKERFSLILESASTNQTSMYLCASTGRGYEQYFGPGTRLTVT.